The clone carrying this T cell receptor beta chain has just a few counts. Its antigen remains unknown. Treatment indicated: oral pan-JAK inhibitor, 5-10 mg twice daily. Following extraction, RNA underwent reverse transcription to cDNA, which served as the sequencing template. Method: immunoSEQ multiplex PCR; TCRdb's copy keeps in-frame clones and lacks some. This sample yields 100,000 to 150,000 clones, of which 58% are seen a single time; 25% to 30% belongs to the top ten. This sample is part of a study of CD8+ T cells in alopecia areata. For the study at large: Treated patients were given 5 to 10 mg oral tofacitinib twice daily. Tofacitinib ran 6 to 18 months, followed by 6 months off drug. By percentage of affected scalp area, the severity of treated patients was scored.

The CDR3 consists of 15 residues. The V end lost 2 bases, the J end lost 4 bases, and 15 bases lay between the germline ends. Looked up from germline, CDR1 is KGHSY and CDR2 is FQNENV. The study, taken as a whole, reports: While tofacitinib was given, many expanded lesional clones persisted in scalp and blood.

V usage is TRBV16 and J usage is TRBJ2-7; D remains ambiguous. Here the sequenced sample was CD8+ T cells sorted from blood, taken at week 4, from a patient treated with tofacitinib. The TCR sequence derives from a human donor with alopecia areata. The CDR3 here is CASSQMRRRLYEQYF. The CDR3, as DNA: TGTGCCAGCAGCCAAATGAGGAGAAGGTTGTACGAGCAGTACTTC. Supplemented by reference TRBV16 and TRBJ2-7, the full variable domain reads GEEVAQTPKHLVRGEGQKAKLYCAPIKGHSYVFWYQQVLKNEFKFLISFQNENVFDETGMPKERFSAKCLPNSPCSLEIQATKLEDSAVYFCASSQMRRRLYEQYFGPGTRLTVT.